This T cell receptor beta chain was observed in a study of immune evolution from preneoplasia to lung adenocarcinoma. General study points: Top clone share appeared to fall from AAH through AIS, MIA, adenocarcinoma.

Worth noting for this clone: Its specificity is not known.

This CDR3 region has 11 residues. Germline CDR1 reads DFQATT; CDR2 reads SNEGSKA (reference sequence). The V and J ends lost 7 bases and 1 base respectively, with 7 bases between them. Macro-dissection enriched premalignant or tumor cells before nucleic acid extraction. Clones were sequenced by immunoSEQ multiplex PCR, and TCRdb holds only the in-frame ones, with some missing. The profile covers around 5,600 clones, with approximately 86% appearing a single time and around 3.4% taken by the ten largest. Sequenced: FFPE invasive lung adenocarcinoma tissue. The V call is TRBV20-1, the J call TRBJ1-1; D is uncertain. The receptor was derived from a person aged 45-69 years with lung adenocarcinoma. This CDR3 is CSGWQNTEAFF. The CDR3 region has the DNA TGCAGTGGATGGCAGAACACTGAAGCTTTCTTT.